This T cell receptor (beta chain) came from a study of T cell clusters in autoimmune cytopenias. TRB amplification used approximately 250 ng of peripheral blood genomic DNA. TRB was amplified by touch-down multiplex PCR, primer pools A and B combined. TCRdb reanalyzed the multiplex PCR reads, giving one entry per CDR3 protein sequence and no DNA. The data show about 5,000 distinct CDR3 sequences, and the top ten clones hold around 20%. For this clonotype: Its antigen is unknown.

Looked up from germline, CDR1 is SEHNR and CDR2 is FQNEAQ (reference sequence). CDR3 length: 14 amino acids. Study findings and constraints: Compared with active autoimmune hepatitis patients, healthy donors showed about 2.7-fold more exclusive TRB clusters. Clustering suggested that physiological T cell clusters were missing in primary autoimmune cytopenia patients. Comparing secondary cytopenia with chronic lymphocytic leukemia showed no cluster-lack signature, apparently masked by lymphoma repertoire. Functional roles of the in silico T cell clusters still await experimental validation.

The V call is TRBV7-9, the J call TRBJ1-2; no DNA is available, so the TRBD1 call from TCRdb remains unchecked. The receptor's source is a human donor with an autoimmune cytopenia or autoimmune hepatitis (not recorded which). Specimen: peripheral blood. CDR3 region: CASSSWDSLYGYTF.